Listed below are T cell receptor beta chains from one sample, sequenced in a study of T cell responses to AZD1222 COVID-19 vaccine. The table came from immunoSEQ multiplex PCR; TCRdb's copy has only in-frame clones and leaves some out. The sample lists about 220,000 clones, about 93% occurring once. The material sequenced was peripheral blood, taken on day 0 of MenACWY control vaccination. These receptors all stem from an adult in good health. Each CDR3 is given with its conserved first and last residue. D genes are given only for firm matches. The size entry is marked missing in some rows and otherwise reads once, few, many or a size class.

clone size,V gene,CDR3 length,J gene,D gene,CDR3 protein,CDR3 DNA
-,TRBV18,14,TRBJ2-1,-,CASSPSARYNEQFF,TGTGCCAGCTCACCCTCCGCCCGCTACAATGAGCAGTTCTTC
once,TRBV4-3,15,TRBJ1-6,TRBD1,CASSQTGQGGSPLHF,TGCGCCAGCAGCCAGACGGGACAGGGGGGTTCACCCCTCCACTTT
once,TRBV6-2/TRBV6-3,15,TRBJ2-1,-,CASSYSSGRYNEQFF,TGTGCCAGCAGTTACTCAAGTGGCAGGTACAATGAGCAGTTCTTC
-,TRBV12-3/TRBV12-4,13,TRBJ1-1,-,CASSLGLNTEAFF,TGTGCCAGCAGCCTGGGACTGAACACTGAAGCTTTCTTT
-,TRBV9,14,TRBJ1-1,-,CASSVAGEDTEAFF,TGTGCCAGCAGCGTGGCAGGGGAGGACACTGAAGCTTTCTTT
-,TRBV5-1,17,TRBJ2-7,TRBD1,CASSLTTGTGVTYEQYF,TGCGCCAGCAGCTTGACAACCGGGACAGGAGTAACCTACGAGCAGTACTTC
-,TRBV11-1,15,TRBJ2-2,TRBD1,CASSPRDRVTGELFF,TGTGCCAGCAGCCCCCGGGACAGGGTGACCGGGGAGCTGTTTTTT
-,TRBV15,16,TRBJ1-5,TRBD1,CATSSFQGARNQPQHF,TGTGCCACCAGCAGCTTTCAGGGGGCCCGCAATCAGCCCCAGCATTTT
-,TRBV24-1,13,TRBJ2-2,-,CATTTANTGELFF,TGTGCCACCACGACCGCGAACACCGGGGAGCTGTTTTTT
-,TRBV7-2,12,TRBJ2-3,-,CASSLAGVTQYF,TGTGCCAGCAGCTTAGCGGGAGTTACGCAGTATTTT
-,TRBV4-1,16,TRBJ2-2,TRBD1,CASSRTGTGNTGELFF,TGCGCCAGCAGCCGCACCGGGACAGGAAACACCGGGGAGCTGTTTTTT
-,TRBV6-5,15,TRBJ1-1,-,CASSYSKHLNTEAFF,TGTGCCAGCAGTTACTCGAAACACCTGAACACTGAAGCTTTCTTT
-,TRBV7-3,16,TRBJ2-4,TRBD1,CASARPGQRAKNIQYF,TGTGCCAGCGCCCGCCCGGGACAGAGAGCCAAAAACATTCAGTACTTC
-,TRBV18,13,TRBJ1-5,-,CASSPSGNQPQHF,TGTGCCAGCTCACCTTCCGGGAATCAGCCCCAGCATTTT
-,TRBV24-1,19,TRBJ2-2,TRBD1,CATSDSPGQLSANTGELFF,TGTGCCACCAGTGATTCGCCGGGACAGTTGTCCGCGAACACCGGGGAGCTGTTTTTT
-,TRBV24-1,17,TRBJ2-2,-,CATSDLDGRTNTGELFF,TGTGCCACCAGTGATTTGGACGGACGGACGAACACCGGGGAGCTGTTTTTT
-,TRBV18,15,TRBJ1-3,-,CASSPGDLSGNTIYF,TGTGCCAGCTCACCAGGGGACCTCTCTGGAAACACCATATATTTT
-,TRBV5-4,14,TRBJ1-4,TRBD1,CASSEGQGSEKLFF,TGTGCCAGCAGCGAGGGACAGGGGAGTGAAAAACTGTTTTTT
-,TRBV19,11,TRBJ1-2,-,CASSRQGFYTF,TGTGCCAGTAGTCGGCAGGGTTTCTACACCTTC
once,TRBV7-2,15,TRBJ1-4,-,CASRIGTATNEKLFF,TGTGCCAGCAGAATAGGCACTGCAACTAATGAAAAACTGTTTTTT
-,TRBV7-9,12,TRBJ2-7,-,CASSLGVGTPYF,TGTGCCAGCAGCCTAGGGGTAGGGACACCGTACTTC
-,TRBV12-3/TRBV12-4,12,TRBJ1-1,-,CASSLSGTEAFF,TGTGCCAGCAGTTTATCTGGAACTGAAGCTTTCTTT
-,TRBV18,16,TRBJ2-1,-,CASSPPNTYSYNEQFF,TGTGCCAGCTCACCACCCAATACTTACTCCTACAATGAGCAGTTCTTC
-,TRBV12-3/TRBV12-4,13,TRBJ2-1,TRBD2,CASSFSGGHEQFF,TGTGCCAGCAGTTTTTCGGGGGGGCATGAGCAGTTCTTC
-,TRBV28,14,TRBJ2-7,-,CASTLSTGIYEQYF,TGTGCCAGCACCCTCTCGACAGGAATCTACGAGCAGTACTTC
-,TRBV12-3/TRBV12-4,11,TRBJ1-2,-,CASSTDYGYTF,TGTGCCAGCAGCACGGACTATGGCTACACCTTC
-,TRBV5-6,14,TRBJ2-7,TRBD2,CASSLAGADYEQYF,TGTGCCAGTTCCCTAGCGGGGGCAGACTACGAGCAGTACTTC
-,TRBV5-1,11,TRBJ1-2,TRBD1,CASSQMTGLTF,TGCGCCAGCAGCCAAATGACAGGGCTCACCTTC
-,TRBV2,16,TRBJ2-2,-,CASSDPGGANTGELFF,TGTGCCAGCAGTGACCCGGGGGGCGCGAACACCGGGGAGCTGTTTTTT
-,TRBV6-5,14,TRBJ2-3,-,CASTRGPNTDTQYF,TGTGCCAGCACTCGCGGACCTAACACAGATACGCAGTATTTT
-,TRBV27,14,TRBJ1-1,TRBD1,CASSSDRRNTEAFF,TGTGCCAGCAGTTCGGACAGGCGTAACACTGAAGCTTTCTTT
once,TRBV24-1,21,TRBJ1-5,-,CATSELRSPNSEPGSNQPQHF,TGTGCCACCAGTGAGTTACGGAGCCCGAACAGCGAACCGGGTAGCAATCAGCCCCAGCATTTT
-,TRBV5-5,12,TRBJ1-1,-,CASSPRDNEAFF,TGTGCCAGCAGCCCCCGGGACAATGAAGCTTTCTTT
-,TRBV5-1,15,TRBJ1-1,-,CASSLVGGLNTEAFF,TGCGCCAGCAGCTTGGTAGGGGGATTGAACACTGAAGCTTTCTTT
-,TRBV4-3,16,TRBJ1-2,TRBD1,CASSQDGTGGWDGYTF,TGCGCCAGCAGCCAAGATGGGACAGGGGGCTGGGATGGCTACACCTTC
-,TRBV7-3,13,TRBJ1-1,-,CASSLTPRTEAFF,TGTGCCAGCAGCTTAACCCCACGCACTGAAGCTTTCTTT
-,TRBV6-5,14,TRBJ1-4,-,CASKPGVFNEKLFF,TGTGCCAGCAAACCAGGGGTGTTTAATGAAAAACTGTTTTTT
-,TRBV4-2,17,TRBJ2-3,-,CASSQASGSPSTDTQYF,TGTGCCAGCAGCCAAGCTTCTGGTAGTCCCTCCACAGATACGCAGTATTTT
-,TRBV30,13,TRBJ1-5,-,CAWSPPANQPQHF,TGTGCCTGGAGTCCCCCGGCAAATCAGCCCCAGCATTTT
-,TRBV7-8,16,TRBJ1-6,-,CASSYPVGRSNSPLHF,TGTGCCAGCAGCTACCCTGTCGGCCGGTCAAATTCACCCCTCCACTTT
-,TRBV5-8,16,TRBJ1-4,-,CASSLGRGWMNEKLFF,TGTGCCAGCAGCCTGGGCAGGGGTTGGATGAATGAAAAACTGTTTTTT
-,TRBV6-2/TRBV6-3,14,TRBJ2-3,TRBD1,CASSQPGQRGTQYF,TGTGCCAGCAGTCAGCCGGGACAGAGAGGGACGCAGTATTTT
-,TRBV18,14,TRBJ1-6,-,CASSRDGYNSPLHF,TGTGCCAGCTCGCGGGACGGATATAATTCACCCCTCCACTTT
-,TRBV6-5,15,TRBJ1-2,TRBD1,CASSRKVTGVHGYTF,TGTGCCAGCAGCCGAAAGGTTACAGGGGTCCATGGCTACACCTTC
-,TRBV2,12,TRBJ1-2,-,CASVLALYGYTF,TGTGCCAGTGTCCTCGCCCTCTATGGCTACACCTTC
-,TRBV5-1,14,TRBJ1-2,-,CASSSASLNYGYTF,TGCGCCAGCAGCTCCGCCTCCTTGAACTATGGCTACACCTTC
once,TRBV2,16,TRBJ2-1,TRBD1,CASSEFVQGAYNEQFF,TGTGCCAGCAGTGAATTTGTCCAGGGGGCCTACAATGAGCAGTTCTTC
-,TRBV5-4,14,TRBJ2-5,-,CASSLRGGVETQYF,TGTGCCAGCAGCTTGCGAGGTGGTGTAGAGACCCAGTACTTC
-,TRBV3-1/TRBV3-2,15,TRBJ1-1,TRBD1,CASRGQGAVNTEAFF,TGTGCCAGCAGAGGACAGGGGGCGGTGAACACTGAAGCTTTCTTT
-,TRBV3-1/TRBV3-2,18,TRBJ2-5,-,CASSLPRGGGWGRETQYF,TGTGCCAGCAGCCTGCCCCGGGGCGGGGGCTGGGGGAGGGAGACCCAGTACTTC
few,TRBV7-2,14,TRBJ2-5,-,CASSPDSSQETQYF,TGTGCCAGCAGCCCGGACAGCTCCCAAGAGACCCAGTACTTC
-,TRBV5-4,12,TRBJ1-2,-,CASSLTDYGYTF,TGTGCCAGCAGCTTGACAGATTATGGCTACACCTTC
-,TRBV30,11,TRBJ1-2,-,CAWSAARGYTF,TGTGCCTGGAGTGCGGCACGGGGCTACACCTTC
-,TRBV3-1/TRBV3-2,12,TRBJ1-1,-,CASSRPGAEAFF,TGTGCCAGCAGCCGCCCCGGCGCTGAAGCTTTCTTT